This T cell receptor (beta chain) was sequenced during a study of blood T cell repertoires in COVID-19. Clones were read by immunoSEQ multiplex PCR, and TCRdb kept only the in-frame ones, dropping some. The sample shows roughly 250,000 clones, just under 85% of them seen only once. The CDR3 extends over 16 amino acids. The V segment lost 4 bases and the J segment 0 bases; nucleotides outside the gene matches: 5. Germline CDR1 and CDR2: LGHDT and YNNKEL (reference sequence). The chain joins TRBV3-1 (or the pseudogene TRBV3-2) to TRBJ2-4; 8 bases line up with TRBD2. The sequence was obtained from a woman older than 75 with acute or convalescent COVID-19. The material sequenced was peripheral blood. The CDR3 DNA sequence: TGTGCCAGCAGCCCGGGGGGGATGATAGCCAAAAACATTCAGTACTTC. It specifies CASSPGGMIAKNIQYF.